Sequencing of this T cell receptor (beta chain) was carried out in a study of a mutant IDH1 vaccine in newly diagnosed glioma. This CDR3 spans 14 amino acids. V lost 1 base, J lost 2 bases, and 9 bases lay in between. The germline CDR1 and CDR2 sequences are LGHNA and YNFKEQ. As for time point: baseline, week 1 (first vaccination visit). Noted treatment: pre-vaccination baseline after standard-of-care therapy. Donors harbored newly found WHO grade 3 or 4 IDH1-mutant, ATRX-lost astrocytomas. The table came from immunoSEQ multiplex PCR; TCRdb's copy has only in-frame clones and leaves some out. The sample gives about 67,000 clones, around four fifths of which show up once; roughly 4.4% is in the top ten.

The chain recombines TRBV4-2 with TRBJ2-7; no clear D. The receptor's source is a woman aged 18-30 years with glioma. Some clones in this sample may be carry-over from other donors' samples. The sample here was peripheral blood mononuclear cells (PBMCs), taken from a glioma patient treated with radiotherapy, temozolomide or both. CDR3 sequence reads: CASSQGLYPYEQYF. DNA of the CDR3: TGTGCCAGCAGCCAAGGGCTATACCCCTACGAGCAGTACTTC.